This T cell receptor beta chain was obtained from a study of regulatory T cells in long-lasting Graves disease. Time point denoted: persistent/refractory GD, antithyroid drugs over 5 years with positive TRAb. PBMCs provided the RNA from which the TCR library was made. Libraries of TCR beta came from iRepertoire HTBI primers plus Arm-PCR of CDR3 regions. TCRdb used MiXCR to reprocess the multiplex PCR reads, holding one entry per CDR3 protein. The table records hundreds of thousands of distinct CDR3 sequences, 20% to 25% of them present only once. Looked up from germline, CDR1 is ENHRY and CDR2 is SYGVKD. The CDR3 contains 13 residues. Trimming removed 7 bases from V and 1 base from J, with 5 bases in between. In its sample, this clonotype was seen a few times.

The sample was peripheral blood mononuclear cells (PBMCs), taken when the disease was refractory, from a patient treated with antithyroid drugs. The J gene is TRBJ1-6, the V gene TRBV10-3; D is undetermined. The receptor comes from a female donor with Graves disease. The CDR3 spells CAITESYNSPLHF. The CDR3 coding sequence is TGTGCCATCACGGAGTCCTATAATTCACCCCTCCACTTT.